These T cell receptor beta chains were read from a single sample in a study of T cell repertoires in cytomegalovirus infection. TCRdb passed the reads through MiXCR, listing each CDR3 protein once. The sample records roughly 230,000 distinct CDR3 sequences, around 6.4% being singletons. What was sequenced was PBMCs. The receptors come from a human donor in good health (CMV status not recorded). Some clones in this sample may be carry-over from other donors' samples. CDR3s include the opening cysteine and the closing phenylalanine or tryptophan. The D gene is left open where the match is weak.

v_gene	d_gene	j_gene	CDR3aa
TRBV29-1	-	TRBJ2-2	CSVDRGTGELFF
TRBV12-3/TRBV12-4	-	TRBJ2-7	CASSLEGRGDYEQYF
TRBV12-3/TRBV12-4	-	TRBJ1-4	CASSRGRTNEKLFF
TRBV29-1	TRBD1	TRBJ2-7	CSVKATGVNYEQYF
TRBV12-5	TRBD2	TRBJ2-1	CASGDGTSVYNEQFF
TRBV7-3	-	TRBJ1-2	CASSPQGGDYGYTF
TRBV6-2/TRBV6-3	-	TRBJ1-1	CASSDPLNTEAFF
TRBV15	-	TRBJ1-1	CATSRTLDSEAFF
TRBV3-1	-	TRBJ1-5	CASSDTRASSNQPQHF
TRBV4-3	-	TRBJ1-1	CASSHYGTSGTEAFF
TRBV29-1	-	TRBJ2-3	CSVGSGADTQYF
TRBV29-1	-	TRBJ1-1	CSSYNTLGGATSNTEAFF
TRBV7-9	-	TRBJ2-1	CASSSGTAIGEQFF
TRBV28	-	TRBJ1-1	CASSSGTVKTTEAFF
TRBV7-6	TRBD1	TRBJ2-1	CASSGKDRVYNEQFF
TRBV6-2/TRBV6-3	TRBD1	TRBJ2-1	CASSSVGTGVYNEQFF
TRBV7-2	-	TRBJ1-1	CASSPPQTPNQAFF